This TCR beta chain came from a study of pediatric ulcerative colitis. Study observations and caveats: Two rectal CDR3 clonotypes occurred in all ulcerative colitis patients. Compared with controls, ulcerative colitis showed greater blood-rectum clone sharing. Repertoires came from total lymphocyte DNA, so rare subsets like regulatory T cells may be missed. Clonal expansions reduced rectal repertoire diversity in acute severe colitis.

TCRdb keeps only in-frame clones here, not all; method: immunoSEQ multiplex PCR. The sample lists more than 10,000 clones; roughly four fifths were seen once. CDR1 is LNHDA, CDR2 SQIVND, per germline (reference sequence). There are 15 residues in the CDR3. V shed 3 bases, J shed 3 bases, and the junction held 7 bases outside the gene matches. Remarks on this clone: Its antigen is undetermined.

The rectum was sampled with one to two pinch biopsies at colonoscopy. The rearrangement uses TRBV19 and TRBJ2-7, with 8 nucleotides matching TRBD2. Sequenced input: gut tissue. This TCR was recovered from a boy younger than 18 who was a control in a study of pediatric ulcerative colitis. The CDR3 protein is CASSMGLEKIYEQYF. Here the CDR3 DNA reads TGTGCCAGTAGTATGGGACTAGAAAAGATCTACGAGCAGTACTTC. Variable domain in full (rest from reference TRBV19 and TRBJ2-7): DGGITQSPKYLFRKEGQNVTLSCEQNLNHDAMYWYRQDPGQGLRLIYYSQIVNDFQKGDIAEGYSVSREKKESFPLTVTSAQKNPTAFYLCASSMGLEKIYEQYFGPGTRLTVT.